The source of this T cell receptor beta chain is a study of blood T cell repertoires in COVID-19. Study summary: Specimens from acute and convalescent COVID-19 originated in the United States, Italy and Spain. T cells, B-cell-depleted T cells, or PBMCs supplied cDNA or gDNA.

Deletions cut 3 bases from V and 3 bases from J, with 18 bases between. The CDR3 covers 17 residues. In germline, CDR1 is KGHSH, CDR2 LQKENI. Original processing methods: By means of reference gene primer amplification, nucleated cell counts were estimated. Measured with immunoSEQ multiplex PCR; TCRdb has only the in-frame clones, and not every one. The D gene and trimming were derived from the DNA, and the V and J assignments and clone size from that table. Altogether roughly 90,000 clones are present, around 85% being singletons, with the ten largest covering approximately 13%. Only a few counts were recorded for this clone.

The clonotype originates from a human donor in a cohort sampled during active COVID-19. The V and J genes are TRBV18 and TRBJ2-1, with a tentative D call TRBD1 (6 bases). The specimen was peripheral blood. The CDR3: CASSPLPGQGLYNEQFF. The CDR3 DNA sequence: TGTGCCAGCTCACCCCTGCCCGGGCAGGGGCTCTACAATGAGCAGTTCTTC.